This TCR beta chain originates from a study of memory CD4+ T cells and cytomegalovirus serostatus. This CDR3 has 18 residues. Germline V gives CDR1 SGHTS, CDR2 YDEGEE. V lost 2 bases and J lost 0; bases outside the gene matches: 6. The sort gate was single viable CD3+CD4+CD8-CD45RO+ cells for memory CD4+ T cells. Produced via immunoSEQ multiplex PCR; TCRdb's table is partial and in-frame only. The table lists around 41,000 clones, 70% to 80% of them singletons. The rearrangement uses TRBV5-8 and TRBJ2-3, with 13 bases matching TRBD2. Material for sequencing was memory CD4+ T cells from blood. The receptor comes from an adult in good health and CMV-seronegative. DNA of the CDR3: TGTGCCAGCAGCTTCCCCGGACTAGCGGGAGCTAGCACAGATACGCAGTATTTT. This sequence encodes CASSFPGLAGASTDTQYF.